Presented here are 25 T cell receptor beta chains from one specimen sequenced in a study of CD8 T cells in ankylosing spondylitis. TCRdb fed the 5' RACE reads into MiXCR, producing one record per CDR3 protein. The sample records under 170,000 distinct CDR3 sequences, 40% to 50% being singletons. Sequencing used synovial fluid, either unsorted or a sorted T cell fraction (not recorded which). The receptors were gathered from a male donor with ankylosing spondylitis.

The CDR3 reads CSVDSGNYNEQFF. In DNA form, the CDR3 reads TGCAGCGTTGATAGCGGCAACTACAATGAGCAGTTCTTC. The chain employs TRBV29-1 and TRBJ2-1; tentative D call: TRBD2 (6 bases). The CDR3 is made up of 13 amino acids. Germline V gene data show CDR1 as SQVTM and CDR2 as ANQGSEA. V was cut by 3 bases and J by 3 bases, with 9 bases left in between.

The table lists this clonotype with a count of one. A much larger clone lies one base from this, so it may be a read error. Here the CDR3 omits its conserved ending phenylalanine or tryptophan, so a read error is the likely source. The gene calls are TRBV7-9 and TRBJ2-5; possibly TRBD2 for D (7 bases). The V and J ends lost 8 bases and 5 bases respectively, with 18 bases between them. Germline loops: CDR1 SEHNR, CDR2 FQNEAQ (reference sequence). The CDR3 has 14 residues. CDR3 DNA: TGTGCCAGCGAGTCGGTGGGGGGGCCGGAGACCCAGTACTAC. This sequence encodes CASESVGGPETQYY.

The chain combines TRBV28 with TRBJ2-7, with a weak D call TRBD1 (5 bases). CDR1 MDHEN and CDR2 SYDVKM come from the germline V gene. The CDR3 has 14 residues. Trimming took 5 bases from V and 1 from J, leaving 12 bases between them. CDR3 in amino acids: CASSPDPGSYEQYF. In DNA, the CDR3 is TGTGCCAGCAGTCCCGACCCAGGGTCCTACGAGCAGTACTTC.

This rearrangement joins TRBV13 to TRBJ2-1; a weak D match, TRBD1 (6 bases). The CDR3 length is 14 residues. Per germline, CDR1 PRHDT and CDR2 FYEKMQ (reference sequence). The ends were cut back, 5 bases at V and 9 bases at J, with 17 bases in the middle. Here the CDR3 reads CASSLRDTTGEQFF. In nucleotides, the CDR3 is TGTGCCAGCAGCCTCCGGGACACAACGGGTGAGCAGTTCTTC.

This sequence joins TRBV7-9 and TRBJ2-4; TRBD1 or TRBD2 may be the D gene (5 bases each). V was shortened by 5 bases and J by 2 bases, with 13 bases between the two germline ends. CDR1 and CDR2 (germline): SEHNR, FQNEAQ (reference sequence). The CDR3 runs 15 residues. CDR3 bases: TGTGCCAGCAGCCCACCCCGGGACCCCAAAAACATTCAGTACTTC. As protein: CASSPPRDPKNIQYF.

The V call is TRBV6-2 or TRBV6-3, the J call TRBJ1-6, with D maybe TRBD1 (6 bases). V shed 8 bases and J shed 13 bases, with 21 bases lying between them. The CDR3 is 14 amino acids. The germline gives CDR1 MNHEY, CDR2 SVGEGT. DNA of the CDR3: TGTGCCAGCGGAACGGACAGCGTTACCGGGCCCCTCCACTTT. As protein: CASGTDSVTGPLHF.

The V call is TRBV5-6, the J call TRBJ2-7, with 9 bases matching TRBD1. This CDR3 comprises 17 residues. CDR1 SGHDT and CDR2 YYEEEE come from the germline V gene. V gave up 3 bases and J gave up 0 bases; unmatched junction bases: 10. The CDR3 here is CASSSGQGGPSSYEQYF. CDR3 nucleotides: TGTGCCAGCAGCTCGGGACAGGGAGGACCTAGCTCCTACGAGCAGTACTTC.

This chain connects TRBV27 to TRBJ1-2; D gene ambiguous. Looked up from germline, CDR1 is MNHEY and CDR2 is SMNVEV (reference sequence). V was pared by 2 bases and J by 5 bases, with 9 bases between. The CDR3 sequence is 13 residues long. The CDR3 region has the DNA TGTGCCAGCAGTTTAAACCCCAATTATGGCTACACCTTC. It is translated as CASSLNPNYGYTF.

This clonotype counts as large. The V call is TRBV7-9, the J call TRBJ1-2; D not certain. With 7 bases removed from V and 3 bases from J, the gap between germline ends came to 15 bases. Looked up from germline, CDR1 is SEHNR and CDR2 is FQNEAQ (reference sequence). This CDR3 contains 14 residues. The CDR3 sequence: CASTLGNGDYGYTF. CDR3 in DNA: TGTGCCAGCACCCTAGGGAATGGGGACTATGGCTACACCTTC.

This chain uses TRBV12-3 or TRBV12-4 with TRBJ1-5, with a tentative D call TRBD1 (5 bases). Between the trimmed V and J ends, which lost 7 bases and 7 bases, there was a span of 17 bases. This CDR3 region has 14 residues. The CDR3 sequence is CASILGGGRQPQHF. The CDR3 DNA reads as TGTGCCAGCATCCTGGGGGGAGGCAGACAGCCCCAGCATTTT.

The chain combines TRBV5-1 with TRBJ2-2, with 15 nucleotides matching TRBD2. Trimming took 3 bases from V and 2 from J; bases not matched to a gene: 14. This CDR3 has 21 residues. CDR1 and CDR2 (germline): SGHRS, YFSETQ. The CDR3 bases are TGCGCCAGCAGCTGCGACAGTCCGGGACTAGCGGGAGGAAATAACACCGGGGAGCTGTTTTTT. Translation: CASSCDSPGLAGGNNTGELFF.

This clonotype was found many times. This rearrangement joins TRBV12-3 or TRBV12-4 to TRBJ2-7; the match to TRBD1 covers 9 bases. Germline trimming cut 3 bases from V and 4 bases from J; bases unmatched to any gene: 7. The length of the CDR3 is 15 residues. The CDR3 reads CASSFIGTGPYEQYF. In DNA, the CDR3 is TGTGCCAGCAGTTTTATTGGGACAGGGCCGTACGAGCAGTACTTC.

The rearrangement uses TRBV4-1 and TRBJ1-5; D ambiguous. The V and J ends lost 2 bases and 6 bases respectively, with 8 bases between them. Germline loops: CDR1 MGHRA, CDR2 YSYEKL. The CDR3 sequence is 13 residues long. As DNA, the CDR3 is TGCGCCAGCAGCCAACCGTATTTTCAGCCCCAGCATTTT. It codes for CASSQPYFQPQHF.

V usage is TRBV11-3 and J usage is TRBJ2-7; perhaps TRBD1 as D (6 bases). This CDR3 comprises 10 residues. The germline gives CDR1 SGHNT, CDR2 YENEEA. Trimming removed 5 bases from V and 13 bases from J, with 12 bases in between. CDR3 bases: TGTGCCAGCAGCCCCATGGGGGCATACTTC. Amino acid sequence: CASSPMGAYF.

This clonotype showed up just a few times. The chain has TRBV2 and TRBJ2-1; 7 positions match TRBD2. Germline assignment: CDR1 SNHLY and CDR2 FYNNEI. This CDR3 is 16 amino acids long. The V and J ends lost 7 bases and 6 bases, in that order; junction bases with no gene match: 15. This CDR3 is CASILLTSRSPNEQFF. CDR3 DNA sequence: TGTGCCAGCATTCTACTGACTAGCCGATCCCCCAATGAGCAGTTCTTC.

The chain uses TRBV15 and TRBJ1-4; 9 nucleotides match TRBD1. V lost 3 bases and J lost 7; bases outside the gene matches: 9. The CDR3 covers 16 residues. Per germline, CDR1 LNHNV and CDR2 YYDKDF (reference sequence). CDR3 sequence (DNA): TGTGCCACCAGCAGTGTATTTGACAGGGGGTTTGAAAAACTGTTTTTT. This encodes CATSSVFDRGFEKLFF.

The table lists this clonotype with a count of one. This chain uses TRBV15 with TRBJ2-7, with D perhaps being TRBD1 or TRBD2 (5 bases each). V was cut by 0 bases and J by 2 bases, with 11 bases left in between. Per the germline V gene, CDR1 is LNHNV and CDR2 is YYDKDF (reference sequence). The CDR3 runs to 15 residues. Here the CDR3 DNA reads TGTGCCACCAGCAGAGAGGGGACGGTTCCCTACGAGCAGTACTTC. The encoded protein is CATSREGTVPYEQYF. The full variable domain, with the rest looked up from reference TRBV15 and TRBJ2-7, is DAMVIQNPRYQVTQFGKPVTLSCSQTLNHNVMYWYQQKSSQAPKLLFHYYDKDFNNEADTPDNFQSRRPNTSFCFLDIRSPGLGDTAMYLCATSREGTVPYEQYFGPGTRLTVT.

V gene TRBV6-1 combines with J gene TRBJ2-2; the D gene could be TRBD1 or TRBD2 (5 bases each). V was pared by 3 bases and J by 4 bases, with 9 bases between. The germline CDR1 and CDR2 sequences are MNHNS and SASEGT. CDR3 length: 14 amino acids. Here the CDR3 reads CASSEGTGTGELFF. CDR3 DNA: TGTGCCAGCAGTGAGGGGACCGGCACCGGGGAGCTGTTTTTT.

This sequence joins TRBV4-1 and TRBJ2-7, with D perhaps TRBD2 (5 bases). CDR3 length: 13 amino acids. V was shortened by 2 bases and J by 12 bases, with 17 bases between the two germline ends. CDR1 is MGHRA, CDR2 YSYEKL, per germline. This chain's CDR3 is CASSQFLGGSVYF. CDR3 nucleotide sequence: TGCGCCAGCAGCCAATTTCTGGGCGGGTCCGTGTACTTC.

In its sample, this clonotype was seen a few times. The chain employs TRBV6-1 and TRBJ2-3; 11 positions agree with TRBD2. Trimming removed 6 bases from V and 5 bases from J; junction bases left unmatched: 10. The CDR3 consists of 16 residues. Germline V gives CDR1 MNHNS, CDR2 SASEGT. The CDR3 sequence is CASSSPGLAVGDTQYF. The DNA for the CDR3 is TGTGCCAGCAGCTCACCGGGACTAGCGGTGGGAGATACGCAGTATTTT.

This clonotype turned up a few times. The CDR3 nucleotides read TGTGCCAGCAGCTTAGATGTGGGGGGACAGGGGAATGAAAAACTGTTTTTT. It yields the protein CASSLDVGGQGNEKLFF. The chain links TRBV11-2 to TRBJ1-4, with 10 bases that match TRBD1. The ends lost 0 bases at V and 5 bases at J; junction bases unmatched: 6. This CDR3 spans 17 amino acids. The germline V gene has CDR1 SGHAT and CDR2 FQNNGV.

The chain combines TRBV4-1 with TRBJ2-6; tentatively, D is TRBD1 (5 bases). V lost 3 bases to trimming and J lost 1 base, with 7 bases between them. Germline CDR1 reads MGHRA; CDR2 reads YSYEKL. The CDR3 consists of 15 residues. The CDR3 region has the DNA TGCGCCAGCAGCCACCACAGGTCTGGGGCCAACGTCCTGACTTTC. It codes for CASSHHRSGANVLTF.

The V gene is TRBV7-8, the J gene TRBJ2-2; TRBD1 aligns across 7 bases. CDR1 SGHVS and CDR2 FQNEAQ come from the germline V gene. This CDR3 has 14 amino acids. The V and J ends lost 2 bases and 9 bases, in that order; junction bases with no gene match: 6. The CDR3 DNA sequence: TGTGCCAGCAGCTTAACAGGGGTCTGGAGGGAGCTGTTTTTT. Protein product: CASSLTGVWRELFF.

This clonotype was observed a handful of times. In DNA form, the CDR3 reads TGTGCCAGCAGCTCGTTCACTAGCACAGATACGCAGTATTTT. Translation: CASSSFTSTDTQYF. This chain joins TRBV2 and TRBJ2-3; no reliable D call. The CDR3 has 14 residues. Deletions cut 6 bases from V and 0 bases from J, with 10 bases between. Germline CDR1 and CDR2: SNHLY and FYNNEI.

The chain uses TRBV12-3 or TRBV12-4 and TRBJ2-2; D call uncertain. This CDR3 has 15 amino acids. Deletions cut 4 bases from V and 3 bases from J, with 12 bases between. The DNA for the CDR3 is TGTGCCAGCAGTTGGACCCGATTTTACACCGGGGAGCTGTTTTTT. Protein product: CASSWTRFYTGELFF.